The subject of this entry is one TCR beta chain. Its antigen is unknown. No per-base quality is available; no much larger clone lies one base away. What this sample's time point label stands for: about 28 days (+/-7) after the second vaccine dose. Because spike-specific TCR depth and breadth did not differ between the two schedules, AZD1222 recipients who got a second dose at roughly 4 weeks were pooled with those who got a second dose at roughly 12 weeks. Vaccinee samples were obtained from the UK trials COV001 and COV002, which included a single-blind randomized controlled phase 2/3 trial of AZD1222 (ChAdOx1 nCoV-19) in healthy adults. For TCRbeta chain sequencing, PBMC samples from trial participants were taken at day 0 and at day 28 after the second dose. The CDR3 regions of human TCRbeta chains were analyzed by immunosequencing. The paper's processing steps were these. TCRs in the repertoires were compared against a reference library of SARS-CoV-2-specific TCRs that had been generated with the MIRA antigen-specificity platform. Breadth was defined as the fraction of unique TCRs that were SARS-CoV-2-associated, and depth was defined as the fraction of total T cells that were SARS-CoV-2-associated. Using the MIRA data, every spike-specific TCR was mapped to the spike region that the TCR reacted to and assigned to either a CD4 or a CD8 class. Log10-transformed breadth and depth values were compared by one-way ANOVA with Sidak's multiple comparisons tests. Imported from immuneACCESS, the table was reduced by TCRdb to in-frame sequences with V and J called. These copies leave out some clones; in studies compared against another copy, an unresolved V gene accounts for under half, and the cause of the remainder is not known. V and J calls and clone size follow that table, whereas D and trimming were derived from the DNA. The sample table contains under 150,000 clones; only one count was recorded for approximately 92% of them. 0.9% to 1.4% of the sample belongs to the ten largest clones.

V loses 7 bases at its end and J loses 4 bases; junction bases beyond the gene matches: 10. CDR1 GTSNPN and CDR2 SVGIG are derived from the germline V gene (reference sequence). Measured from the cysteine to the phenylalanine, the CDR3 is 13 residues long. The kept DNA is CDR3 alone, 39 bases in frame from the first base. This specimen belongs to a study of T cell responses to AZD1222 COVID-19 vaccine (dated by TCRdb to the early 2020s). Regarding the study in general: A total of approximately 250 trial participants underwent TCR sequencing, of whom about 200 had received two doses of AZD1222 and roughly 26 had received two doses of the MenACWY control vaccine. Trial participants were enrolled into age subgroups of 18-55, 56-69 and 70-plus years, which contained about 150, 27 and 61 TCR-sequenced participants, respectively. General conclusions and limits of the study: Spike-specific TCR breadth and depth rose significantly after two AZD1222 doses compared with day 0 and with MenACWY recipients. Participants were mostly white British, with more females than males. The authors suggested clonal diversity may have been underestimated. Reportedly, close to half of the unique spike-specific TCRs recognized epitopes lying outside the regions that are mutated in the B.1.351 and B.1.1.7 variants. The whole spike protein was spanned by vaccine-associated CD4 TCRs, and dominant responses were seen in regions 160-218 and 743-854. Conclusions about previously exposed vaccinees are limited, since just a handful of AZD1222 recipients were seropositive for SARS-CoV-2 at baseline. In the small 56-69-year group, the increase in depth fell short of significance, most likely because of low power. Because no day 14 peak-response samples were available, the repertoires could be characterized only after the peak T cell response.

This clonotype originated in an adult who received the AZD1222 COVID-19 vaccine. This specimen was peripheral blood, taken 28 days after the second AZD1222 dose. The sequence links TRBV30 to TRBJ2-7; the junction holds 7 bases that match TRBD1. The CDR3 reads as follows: CASVDRERYEQYF. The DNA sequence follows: TGTGCCTCCGTCGACAGGGAACGGTACGAGCAGTACTTC.